Sequencing of this TCR beta chain was carried out in a study of cytomegalovirus exposure and HLA in healthy donors (dated by TCRdb to the late 2010s). For the study in its entirety: In an earlier analysis of roughly 500 of the donors, 250 to 300 Gb of sequence data and some 100 million unique TCR beta sequences from about 179 million T cells were reported. Both class I and class II loci were covered by HLA typing, at four-digit resolution. Among some 410 genotyped donors of the cohort, an average of roughly 230,000 unique TCR beta nucleotide sequences was sequenced per donor, of which about 19% were non-productive. In a later analysis, previously published TCR beta repertoires from fewer than 750 donors were re-analyzed and high-resolution HLA genotyping was added so that TCR occurrence patterns could be studied. Besides the first cohort of 500 to 700 subjects, a separate validation cohort made up of 120 different subjects was used. Genome-wide SNP genotypes for about 60% of the 666 donors were used in a later genetic analysis, which treated that subset as a discovery cohort. The study combined high-throughput TCR immunosequencing, statistical association of individual TCRs with disease status, and machine learning to predict cytomegalovirus infection status. Five DR-DQ haplotypes were treated as single units for association and clustering because of strong linkage in the cohort. Donor age, sex, ethnicity and CMV serostatus were compiled together with the repertoire data. Rather than drawing on any new phenotypic data, the later analysis identified candidate immune exposures from TCR beta sequences and the way those sequences occurred across donors. An earlier analysis of 587 of the donors used high-throughput TCR beta sequencing to judge whether each TCR beta V gene segment behaved as functional or pseudogenic. The genetic ancestry cluster associated with self-reported Caucasian donors included 80% to 90% of the 398 genotyped donors. Every discovery cohort repertoire had been produced on one sequencing platform. The study profiled the T cell repertoires of hundreds of subjects by immunosequencing and related them to cytomegalovirus serostatus. The study was designed to test whether signatures of past pathogen exposure could be identified by cataloging public T cell receptors. Around 330 gigabases of sequencing data and about 92 million unique TCR sequences made up an early release that covered 640 HLA-typed donors. The number of typed donors differed by locus: roughly 620-640 for A, B, C, DRB1 and DQB1; 522 for DQA1; some 590 for DPA1; and roughly 470 for DPB1. Findings and caveats that apply to the study as a whole: Because the 87-base-pair reads could not distinguish some IMGT-functional V segments, including TRBV6-2 and TRBV6-3, those segments were excluded. The cohort was sequenced for TCR beta chains only, and without alpha or paired-chain data the features that could be detected were limited. While some public TCRs were present in many individuals, most TCR sequences turned up only very rarely across donors. A total of fewer than 200 TCR beta chains were listed by the study as associated with cytomegalovirus. Correlated functional status among segregating V segments might reflect linkage disequilibrium, but an unknown experimental factor could not be ruled out. The only immune exposure information available for the cohort was CMV serostatus. In a later analysis, the rate of TCR association differed among HLA loci, with DRB1 alleles having the most associated TCRs and HLA-C alleles having the fewest. According to a later analysis, parvovirus B19, influenza, CMV and Epstein-Barr virus appeared linked to several top co-occurrence clusters. A later genetic analysis reported fewer N-insertions in productive TCRs among donors in an Asian-associated ancestry cluster than the 666-donor mean. In vitro tests confirmed that a few of the cytomegalovirus-associated TCR beta chains recognize cytomegalovirus antigens. A further reported finding was that TCR beta sequences accurately predicted the HLA-A and HLA-B alleles for most subjects in the first cohort. Assigning TCR associations to individual alleles was difficult when HLA alleles, especially DR and DQ, strongly co-occurred. A cluster of highly shared sequence variants was judged likely to be a technical artifact of the sequencing pipeline. At a false discovery rate of 0.05, a later analysis linked around 15,000 TCR beta sequences to specific HLA alleles. The authors suggested that the approach could potentially be extended to other disease states and immunological phenotypes. Because some donors lacked HLA typing at each locus, the association tests relied only on the typed subset. In a later analysis, HLA-associated TCR beta chains were found to be more clonally expanded and to have lower generation probabilities than equally common non-associated chains. The classifier was reported to diagnose cytomegalovirus status with high specificity and sensitivity in both the original and validation cohorts. Because counts were too low, around 18 rarely observed V segments, including chromosome 9 orphons, were left out of the earlier analysis of 500 to 750 of the donors. The presence/absence analyses assumed that sequencing depth was roughly uniform across donors, and that assumption may not be true. A later analysis found that most CMV-associated TCR beta chains appeared HLA-restricted, with HLA associations seemingly driven largely by CMV exposure. An earlier analysis of 587 of the donors showed that most TCR beta V segments appeared in productive rearrangements either about 90% or about 30% of the time, which broadly matched IMGT annotations. V-gene and J-gene trimming of TCR beta chains was associated with a missense DCLRE1C variant in a later genetic analysis, and the association was replicated in an independent cohort.

The cohort was made up of 500 to 850 healthy bone marrow donors. At the time of sampling, every cohort member was nominally healthy, though immune exposures that went unrecorded were likely present. The donor tested CMV seropositive, placing the donor among the roughly 300 seropositive members of the cohort. A peripheral blood sample was collected from each donor, and TCR beta sequencing was performed on peripheral blood mononuclear cells. The Qiagen DNeasy Blood Extraction Kit was used to extract genomic DNA from the blood cell samples. Concerning this clone: Its antigen remains undetermined. Base qualities are not provided; no much larger clone lies one nucleotide away.

The receptor library was made with the immunoSEQ multiplex PCR assay. For the multiplex PCR, a mixture combining 60 forward primers for TCR Vbeta segments and 13 reverse primers for TCR Jbeta segments was used. The CDR3 region of rearranged TCR beta genes was amplified from genomic DNA by a multiplex PCR assay. On the Illumina HiSeq System, the amplified TCR beta libraries were sequenced as 87-base-pair reads. In the original analysis: In a later analysis, 80 million or so unique TCR beta chains were counted across the roughly 610 repertoires, and roughly 10 million of these chains were shared by at least two donors. Raw reads were error-corrected and collapsed into unique sequences with a nearest-neighbor algorithm that merged closely related sequences to remove PCR and sequencing errors. To assign V, D and J gene segments, CDR3 sequences were aligned to IMGT reference sequences. For a sequence to be retained, a match of at least six nucleotides was required to both a V gene segment and a J gene segment. Rearrangements were classified as productive when the CDR3 lacked stop codons and remained in frame with V and J, and all other rearrangements were classified as non-productive. CDR3 was defined by IMGT convention, running from the second conserved V-encoded cysteine to the conserved J-encoded phenylalanine. The earlier analysis of 450 to 750 of the donors excluded any sequence lacking an unambiguous match to a single V gene segment. An earlier analysis of several hundred of the donors called V segments functional above 56.7% productive rearrangements and segregating when the between-donor standard deviation exceeded 5%. A statistical classification framework was built for diagnosing cytomegalovirus status from the catalog of TCR beta chain sequences. In a later analysis, TCR nucleotide sequences were compared against IMGT/GENE-DB human TR gene sequences so that V and J genes could be assigned. In a later analysis, CDR3 sequences and most-parsimonious VDJ recombination scenarios were assigned using the TCRdist pipeline. In a later analysis, each TCR beta chain was defined by its CDR3 amino acid sequence together with its V-gene family, and reads lacking a unique V-gene family were excluded. In a later analysis, 450 to 600 highly shared, low-generation-probability nucleotide sequences were removed to address suspected cross-contamination and a sequencing artifact. For each public chain, a later analysis derived a clonal expansion index from normalized ranks of inferred template counts within each repertoire. In a later analysis, generation probabilities were computed using a VDJ recombination model fitted to out-of-frame rearrangements, and the results were checked against IGoR. In a later analysis, TCR-TCR, TCR-HLA and TCR-CMV co-occurrence was scored with hypergeometric tests, and a repertoire-size bias correction was applied to TCR pairs. False discovery rates were estimated in a later analysis by permuting HLA or CMV assignments 20 times. In a later analysis, co-occurring TCRs were grouped with DBSCAN, and TCRdist sequence similarity was added when clustering was performed within HLA-allele-positive subsets. For co-occurrence clustering, repertoires with fewer than 30,000 or more than 120,000 public chains were excluded, along with roughly 5 repertoires with anomalous nucleotide sharing. Imported from immuneACCESS, the table was reduced by TCRdb to in-frame sequences with V and J called. These copies leave out some clones; in studies compared against another copy, an unresolved V gene accounts for under half, and the cause of the remainder is not known. V and J calls and clone size come straight from that table; D and trimming were deduced from the DNA. Recorded for this sample are approximately 180,000 clones; around four fifths of them occurred a single time. The ten largest account for approximately 13% of the sample.

Based on the germline V gene, the CDR1 and CDR2 sequences are SGHVS and FNYEAQ. The CDR3 goes from the cysteine to the phenylalanine over 13 residues. Here the CDR3 DNA is all that survives: 39 bases in frame from base 1. Compared with germline, V lacks 5 bases and J lacks 5 bases; bases without a gene match: 3. What was sequenced was PBMCs. Recombination connected TRBV7-6 to TRBJ2-3; 8 of the junction bases match TRBD1. The TCR comes from a woman in her 50s in good health and CMV-seropositive. The DNA reads TGTGCCAGCAGCAGGGACAGGCAAGATACGCAGTATTTT. Its translation is CASSRDRQDTQYF.